Listed below are T cell receptor beta chains from one sample, sequenced in a study of Graves' ophthalmopathy and Graves' hyperthyroidism. In TCRdb, the multiplex PCR reads were re-called with MiXCR into one record per CDR3 protein. The data contain 300,000 to 350,000 distinct CDR3 sequences, roughly 16% of them singletons. Material for sequencing was peripheral blood. The origin of the receptors is an adult man with Graves' ophthalmopathy. CDR3s include the opening cysteine and the closing phenylalanine or tryptophan.

v_call: TRBV9; j_call: TRBJ2-5; cdr3_aa: CASSVGLAGAGGTQYF
v_call: TRBV9; j_call: TRBJ2-7; cdr3_aa: CASSVDGQTYEQYF
v_call: TRBV20-1; j_call: TRBJ2-2; cdr3_aa: CSALKSNTGELFF
v_call: TRBV7-2; j_call: TRBJ1-2; cdr3_aa: CASSLSVANYGYTF
v_call: TRBV2; j_call: TRBJ2-2; cdr3_aa: CASRSAPGAGELFF
v_call: TRBV19; j_call: TRBJ2-5; cdr3_aa: CASSPGLAGEEVAETQYF
v_call: TRBV5-1; j_call: TRBJ2-1; cdr3_aa: CASSLDGRVSYNEQFF
v_call: TRBV5-1; j_call: TRBJ2-7; cdr3_aa: CASSVAGIEQYF
v_call: TRBV27; j_call: TRBJ1-5; cdr3_aa: CASSLAFEQPQHF
v_call: TRBV15; j_call: TRBJ2-7; cdr3_aa: CATSRAAGAYEQYF
v_call: TRBV28; j_call: TRBJ2-7; cdr3_aa: CASSPGTGISYEQYF
v_call: TRBV29-1; j_call: TRBJ2-5; cdr3_aa: CSVTRAGGRKTQYF
v_call: TRBV15; j_call: TRBJ2-5; cdr3_aa: CATSRRQGGSQETQYF
v_call: TRBV20-1; j_call: TRBJ2-7; cdr3_aa: CSPSGPNRYEQYF
v_call: TRBV5-1; j_call: TRBJ1-5; cdr3_aa: CASSPDSPAQHF
v_call: TRBV6-1; j_call: TRBJ2-7; cdr3_aa: CASRRAGGPYEQYF
v_call: TRBV7-2; j_call: TRBJ2-7; cdr3_aa: CASSLSFGEQYF
v_call: TRBV28; j_call: TRBJ2-6; cdr3_aa: CASLGRDRGSGANVLTF
v_call: TRBV5-1; j_call: TRBJ1-1; cdr3_aa: CASSPQGPSNTEAFF
v_call: TRBV9; j_call: TRBJ2-5; cdr3_aa: CASSVGPSGSTTQYF
v_call: TRBV6-2/TRBV6-3; j_call: TRBJ2-7; cdr3_aa: CASSWDQTSYEQYF
v_call: TRBV11-2; j_call: TRBJ2-7; cdr3_aa: CASSLEVIAGGEYEQYF
v_call: TRBV6-5; j_call: TRBJ2-5; cdr3_aa: CASRNSREGTTQYF
v_call: TRBV5-1; j_call: TRBJ1-1; cdr3_aa: CASSPEGQGLNTEAFF
v_call: TRBV20-1; j_call: TRBJ2-4; cdr3_aa: CSANNGQEAKNIQYF
v_call: TRBV28; j_call: TRBJ1-1; cdr3_aa: CASRWVTEAFF
v_call: TRBV7-2; j_call: TRBJ2-5; cdr3_aa: CASSGRGFGETQYF
v_call: TRBV10-2; j_call: TRBJ2-6; cdr3_aa: CASSDIPSAGGANVLTF
v_call: TRBV25-1; j_call: TRBJ1-1; cdr3_aa: CASSEYGGAEAFF
v_call: TRBV19; j_call: TRBJ2-2; cdr3_aa: CASSIGQATTGELFF
v_call: TRBV5-1; j_call: TRBJ2-7; cdr3_aa: CASSLTPETYEQYF
v_call: TRBV5-1; j_call: TRBJ1-1; cdr3_aa: CASSLQTPVGTEAFF
v_call: TRBV12-3/TRBV12-4; j_call: TRBJ2-5; cdr3_aa: CASSLGADQETQYF
v_call: TRBV6-1; j_call: TRBJ2-7; cdr3_aa: CASSTGAEYEQYF
v_call: TRBV28; j_call: TRBJ2-2; cdr3_aa: CASTLFGELFF
v_call: TRBV6-2/TRBV6-3; j_call: TRBJ2-2; cdr3_aa: CASSDGTSGSLVGELFF
v_call: TRBV11-2; j_call: TRBJ1-2; cdr3_aa: CASSFESGRPIYGYTF
v_call: TRBV14; j_call: TRBJ1-5; cdr3_aa: CASSQEFGQPQHF
v_call: TRBV6-5; j_call: TRBJ2-3; cdr3_aa: CASSSSLGTDTQYF